This is a list of T cell receptor beta chains from one sample in a study of CD8 T cells in Susac syndrome. Via MiXCR, TCRdb re-called the immunoSEQ multiplex PCR reads, giving one row per CDR3 protein. The data show roughly 400,000 distinct CDR3 sequences, more than 80% seen once. The sample comprised CD8+ T cells from PBMCs. These receptor sequences come from a human donor with multiple sclerosis. The CDR3 runs from the conserved cysteine through the conserved F or W. D genes are given only for firm matches.

V gene | D gene | CDR3 protein
TRBV29-1 | NA | CSAQGGYGELFF
TRBV4-1 | NA | CASSHFQGVGQPQHF
TRBV4-1 | NA | CASSQDIQTYEQFF
TRBV7-6 | NA | CASMGSTGSTEAFF
TRBV6-2/TRBV6-3 | NA | CASSWGAGTGELFF
TRBV19 | NA | CASSPGQHMNTEAFF
TRBV27 | TRBD1 | CASSPRGGGSEAFF
TRBV7-9 | NA | CASSGTNRGTEAFF
TRBV29-1 | NA | CSVEDGVGYTQYF
TRBV30 | NA | CAWSRLRDTDYEQYF
TRBV4-1 | NA | CASSQPGQPYNEQFF
TRBV4-1 | NA | CASSQPLGEQYF
TRBV4-1 | TRBD1 | CASSHGQGAGEQFF
TRBV6-1 | TRBD1 | CASSGWDRSNQPQHF